A single sample is the source of the 9 T cell receptor beta chains below, sequenced in a study of CD8 T cells in ankylosing spondylitis. TCRdb re-called the 5' RACE reads through MiXCR, storing one row per CDR3 protein. The table shows 200,000 to 300,000 distinct CDR3 sequences, with approximately 10% occurring only once. Sequences were obtained from blood, either unsorted or a sorted T cell fraction (not recorded which). These receptors all come from a male donor with ankylosing spondylitis or in good health (not recorded which).

Details on this clonotype: With a much larger clone just one base away, this may be a read error. V is TRBV6-6 and J is TRBJ1-5; D ambiguous. This CDR3 is 13 amino acids long. Germline V gene sequence: CDR1 MNHNY, CDR2 SVGAGI (reference sequence). Trimming took 5 bases from V and 7 from J, leaving 12 bases between them. DNA for the CDR3: TGTGCCAGCAGTGGCTGGGTGGACCAGCCCCAGCATTTT. This codes for CASSGWVDQPQHF.

The chain uses TRBV20-1 and TRBJ1-1; D may be TRBD1 (6 bases). The germline gives CDR1 DFQATT, CDR2 SNEGSKA (reference sequence). This CDR3 contains 12 residues. Trimming cost V 3 bases and J 6 bases, with 11 bases left between them. The CDR3 protein is CSARVQGAEAFF. The CDR3 coding sequence is TGCAGTGCTAGGGTACAGGGCGCTGAAGCTTTCTTT.

This clonotype showed up many times. V usage is TRBV29-1 and J usage is TRBJ2-3; TRBD2 might be the D (6 bases). The germline V gene has CDR1 SQVTM and CDR2 ANQGSEA. The CDR3 contains 12 residues. The V end lost 6 bases, the J end lost 6 bases, and 13 bases lay between the germline ends. CDR3 in amino acids: CSVAPRGDTQYF. The CDR3 region has the DNA TGCAGCGTCGCCCCTCGGGGGGATACGCAGTATTTT.

This rearrangement joins TRBV5-6 to TRBJ1-1; D unresolved. This CDR3 contains 14 residues. The V and J ends lost 4 bases and 0 bases respectively, with 10 bases between them. Germline V lookup: CDR1 SGHDT, CDR2 YYEEEE. CDR3 sequence (DNA): TGTGCCAGCAGCGCCCGGAGAGTGAACACTGAAGCTTTCTTT. Translation gives CASSARRVNTEAFF.

For this clonotype: This may arise from a read error, as a much more abundant clone is one base away. The chain combines TRBV10-3 with TRBJ2-7, with 9 nucleotides matching TRBD2. Germline V gives CDR1 ENHRY, CDR2 SYGVKD. The ends lost 3 bases at V and 6 bases at J; junction bases unmatched: 9. The CDR3 consists of 15 residues. For the CDR3, the DNA is TGTGCCATCAGTGACCAGCGGGGGGACGCCTGCGAGCAGTACTTC. This translates into CAISDQRGDACEQYF.

The V gene is TRBV7-2, the J gene TRBJ2-1; 8 nucleotides match TRBD1. Germline V gives CDR1 SGHTA, CDR2 FQGNSA. CDR3 length: 15 residues. J was trimmed by 4 bases and V by 8 bases; bases with no gene match: 10. As DNA, the CDR3 is TGTGCCAGCGGGATTGACGGGACAGGATACAATGAGCAGTTCTTC. Translated, it gives CASGIDGTGYNEQFF.

The chain combines TRBV7-2 with TRBJ1-3, with D possibly TRBD1 on 6 matching bases. V was clipped by 6 bases and J by 8 bases, with 23 bases between them. In germline, CDR1 is SGHTA, CDR2 FQGNSA. The length of the CDR3 is 16 residues. This CDR3 reads CASRLPGETDRDTIYF. In DNA form, the CDR3 reads TGTGCCAGCAGACTACCAGGGGAGACAGATCGCGACACCATATATTTT.

The CDR3 here is CAIRGRQGQPYEQYF. CDR3 DNA: TGTGCCATCAGGGGCCGGCAGGGCCAACCCTACGAGCAGTACTTC. This rearrangement joins TRBV10-3 to TRBJ2-7, with D maybe TRBD1 (5 bases). Trimming took off 6 bases at V and 2 bases at J, with 17 bases between the two ends. CDR1 is ENHRY and CDR2 is SYGVKD in the germline V gene. There are 15 residues in the CDR3.

This clonotype was picked up one time. A much larger clone differs from this one at a single base, so this may be a read error. V gene TRBV9 combines with J gene TRBJ2-2; D remains unclear. Germline assignment: CDR1 SGDLS and CDR2 YYNGEE. V lost 0 bases and J lost 10, with 10 bases in between. This CDR3 contains 13 residues. The CDR3 reads CASSVEGPAELFF. CDR3 coding DNA: TGTGCCAGCAGCGTAGAGGGTCCCGCGGAGCTGTTTTTT.